This T cell receptor beta chain was recovered during a study of post-analysis software for immune sequencing data. Study-level results: When compared against controls, multiple sclerosis patients showed significantly lower normalized Chao1 diversity. In patients, TRBV5-6, TRBV5-1 and TRBV20-1 belonged to five TRBV segments found more frequently than in controls. Samples from a shared batch, those prepared together, strongly co-clustered by F measure.

Concerning this clonotype: What it binds is unknown.

Incorporated into the TCR beta cDNA libraries were unique molecular identifiers, which served to reduce PCR and sequencing biases. MiXCR, run by TCRdb on the PCR reads, gives a single entry per CDR3 protein. The profile shows hundreds of thousands of distinct CDR3 sequences, 44% of them singletons. Trimming took off 2 bases at V and 7 bases at J, with 11 bases between the two ends. The CDR3 contains 13 residues. This rearrangement joins TRBV12-3 or TRBV12-4 to TRBJ1-1, with D uncertain. This sequence was found in a girl aged 5 to 17 with multiple sclerosis. Sequencing was done on a sample of blood. The CDR3 spells CASSLRESYEAFF. The CDR3, as DNA: TGTGCCAGCAGTTTAAGGGAGAGCTATGAAGCTTTCTTT.